This entry lists 15 T cell receptor beta chains sequenced from one sample in a study of early T cells in non-severe SARS-CoV-2 infection. In TCRdb, the 5' RACE reads were re-called with MiXCR into one record per CDR3 protein. The sample shows about 44,000 distinct CDR3 sequences, around 6.1% of them seen only once. The sequenced sample was whole blood, obtained at baseline. These receptors were collected from an adult who was a healthcare worker with PCR-confirmed SARS-CoV-2 infection or an uninfected control (not recorded which).

This clonotype was seen more than once but under ten times. The chain links TRBV6-6 to TRBJ1-1, with 8 positions matching TRBD1. The CDR3 covers 14 residues. The V segment lost 6 bases and the J segment 1 base; nucleotides outside the gene matches: 4. Germline CDR1 reads MNHNY; CDR2 reads SVGAGI (reference sequence). The CDR3 reads CASRAGGANTEAFF. Written as DNA, the CDR3 is TGTGCCAGCAGAGCAGGGGGCGCGAACACTGAAGCTTTCTTT.

This clonotype was recorded many times. The V call is TRBV4-3, the J call TRBJ2-3; 8 bases are shared with TRBD1. Losses at the gene ends were 2 bases for V and 5 bases for J; bases not matched to a gene: 9. The CDR3 loop spans 16 amino acids. CDR1 and CDR2 (germline): LGHNA, YSLEER. The CDR3 sequence is CASSQSDRGRLDTQYF. The CDR3 region has the DNA TGCGCCAGCAGCCAATCCGACAGGGGACGCTTAGATACGCAGTATTTT.

In its sample, this clonotype was seen a few times. This chain links TRBV27 with TRBJ1-1; D is undetermined. Between the trimmed V and J ends, which lost 5 bases and 3 bases, there was a span of 10 bases. This CDR3 contains 13 residues. The germline CDR1 and CDR2 sequences are MNHEY and SMNVEV (reference sequence). DNA of the CDR3: TGTGCCAGCAGTGTGGGCATGGACACTGAAGCTTTCTTT. Protein: CASSVGMDTEAFF.

This clonotype was seen ten or more times. V gene TRBV7-9 combines with J gene TRBJ2-3; unclear D gene. The CDR3 is 14 residues long. Germline V CDR1 and CDR2: SEHNR, FQNEAQ (reference sequence). Trimming stripped 5 bases from V and 0 bases from J, with 9 bases between. As DNA, the CDR3 is TGTGCCAGCAGCCCTCTGCTAAGCACAGATACGCAGTATTTT. It yields the protein CASSPLLSTDTQYF. The variable domain in full, completed from reference TRBV7-9 and TRBJ2-3, reads DTGVSQNPRHKITKRGQNVTFRCDPISEHNRLYWYRQTLGQGPEFLTYFQNEAQLEKSRLLSDRFSAERPKGSFSTLEIQRTEQGDSAMYLCASSPLLSTDTQYFGPGTRLTVL.

This clonotype was picked up many times. The chain is built from TRBV11-2 and TRBJ1-4, with TRBD1 as a possible D gene (5 bases). Trimming shortened V by 6 bases and J by 8 bases, and 16 bases separated the two germline ends. Germline assignment: CDR1 SGHAT and CDR2 FQNNGV. This CDR3 comprises 14 residues. CDR3 in DNA: TGTGCCAGCAGTTCAACCAGGGTTAGCGAAAAACTGTTTTTT. Residues: CASSSTRVSEKLFF.

This clonotype was counted ten times or more. This chain uses TRBV7-2 with TRBJ2-3; 8 bases agree with TRBD2. Per the germline V gene, CDR1 is SGHTA and CDR2 is FQGNSA. V gave up 1 base and J gave up 7 bases; unmatched junction bases: 4. There are 14 residues in the CDR3. CDR3 amino acids: CASSLGSGGNTQYF. The CDR3 bases are TGTGCCAGCAGCTTAGGTTCGGGGGGGAATACGCAGTATTTT.

The CDR3 region has the DNA TGTGCCAGCAGCCTCGGGACTACTTCCGAGCAGTTCTTC. As protein: CASSLGTTSEQFF. The chain combines TRBV7-6 with TRBJ2-1, with TRBD2 matching over 7 bases. Germline V CDR1 and CDR2: SGHVS, FNYEAQ. This CDR3 is built from 13 residues. The ends lost 5 bases at V and 10 bases at J; junction bases unmatched: 8.

This clonotype was observed a few times. The V and J genes are TRBV20-1 and TRBJ2-5; TRBD2 matches 13 bases. CDR1 is DFQATT and CDR2 is SNEGSKA in the germline V gene (reference sequence). The CDR3 has 14 amino acids. J was trimmed by 6 bases and V by 5 bases; bases with no gene match: 6. As DNA, the CDR3 is TGCAGTGCTTGGACTAGCGGGAGAGGGCAGACCCAGTACTTC. Encoded protein: CSAWTSGRGQTQYF.

This clonotype was detected ten times or more. This chain connects TRBV9 to TRBJ1-1; a weak D match, TRBD1 (6 bases). Trimming pared 0 bases from V and 6 bases from J, leaving 12 bases between. The CDR3 spans 14 residues. The germline gives CDR1 SGDLS, CDR2 YYNGEE. The CDR3 nucleotides read TGTGCCAGCAGCGTAGATGGGGGGCTGGCTGAAGCTTTCTTT. Amino acid sequence: CASSVDGGLAEAFF.

V and J are TRBV6-2 or TRBV6-3 and TRBJ1-5; TRBD1 might be the D (6 bases). The CDR3 runs 17 residues. Trimming took 2 bases from V and 3 from J, leaving 17 bases between them. Germline loops: CDR1 MNHEY, CDR2 SVGEGT. In DNA form, the CDR3 reads TGTGCCAGCAGTTACCCTAAGGGGGGGCCTGACAATCAGCCCCAGCATTTT. It translates to CASSYPKGGPDNQPQHF.

The table lists this clonotype with many counts. This chain connects TRBV19 to TRBJ1-2, with D uncertain. Germline CDR1 LNHDA, CDR2 SQIVND (reference sequence). Trimming shortened V by 3 bases and J by 0 bases, and 8 bases separated the two germline ends. This CDR3 has 14 residues. The CDR3 loop is CASSIGEANYGYTF. CDR3 coding DNA: TGTGCCAGTAGTATCGGGGAGGCTAACTATGGCTACACCTTC.

This clonotype has a count of ten or more. The chain couples TRBV7-3 to TRBJ2-1; 8 bases fit TRBD2. Per the germline V gene, CDR1 is SGHTA and CDR2 is FQGTGA. V shed 3 bases and J 5 bases; nucleotides not matched to a gene: 3. This CDR3 is 14 amino acids long. The CDR3 DNA reads TGTGCCAGCAGCTTTGGACTAGCAAACAATGAGCAGTTCTTC. Its translation is CASSFGLANNEQFF.

This clonotype was counted many times. The rearrangement uses TRBV6-5 and TRBJ2-7, with D possibly TRBD1 on 5 matching bases. The CDR3 consists of 13 residues. From germline, CDR1 is MNHEY and CDR2 SVGAGI. Between the trimmed V and J ends, which lost 6 bases and 2 bases, there was a span of 11 bases. The CDR3 DNA sequence: TGTGCCAGCAGCCTAGGGGAAGCCTACGAGCAGTACTTC. It yields the protein CASSLGEAYEQYF.

Only a few counts were recorded for this clonotype. This chain uses TRBV3-2 with TRBJ1-4; the table calls TRBD1, which could not be checked here. TRBV3-2 is an annotated pseudogene. This CDR3 has 16 residues. The CDR3 DNA follows: TGTGCCAGCAGCCAAGCGACAGGGGGCGCTAGGGAAAAACTGTTTTTT. It specifies CASSQATGGAREKLFF.

V gene TRBV7-9 combines with J gene TRBJ2-5; D perhaps matches TRBD1 (5 bases). The CDR3 is 16 amino acids. Trimming left V 4 bases short and J 2 bases short, with 17 bases between. Germline CDR1 reads SEHNR; CDR2 reads FQNEAQ (reference sequence). The DNA of the CDR3 is TGTGCCAGCAGCTGGTCTCCCCTCGACAGACAAGAGACCCAGTACTTC. It specifies CASSWSPLDRQETQYF. The full variable domain, rest sourced from reference TRBV7-9 and TRBJ2-5, is DTGVSQNPRHKITKRGQNVTFRCDPISEHNRLYWYRQTLGQGPEFLTYFQNEAQLEKSRLLSDRFSAERPKGSFSTLEIQRTEQGDSAMYLCASSWSPLDRQETQYFGPGTRLLVL.